The clone carrying this T cell receptor (beta chain) was counted a few times. This specimen belongs to a study of blood T cell repertoires in COVID-19. For the study at large: Specimens from acute and convalescent COVID-19 originated in the United States, Italy and Spain. T cells, B-cell-depleted T cells, or PBMCs supplied cDNA or gDNA.

Study processing details: Researchers report that nucleated cell counts were estimated from reference gene primer amplification. Data came from immunoSEQ multiplex PCR; TCRdb stores just in-frame clones and leaves some out. That table supplies the V and J calls and clone size; D and trimming were determined from the DNA. The table includes more than 200,000 clones, around 82% detected once. The CDR3 runs to 14 residues. Trimming shortened V by 4 bases and J by 3 bases, and 10 bases separated the two germline ends. The germline V gene encodes CDR1 LGHDT and CDR2 YNNKEL (reference sequence). This sequence was found in an elderly woman with active or convalescent COVID-19. This chain connects TRBV3-1 (or the pseudogene TRBV3-2) to TRBJ1-5; D is perhaps TRBD1 (6 bases). The sequencing input was peripheral blood. The CDR3 sequence: CASSPQGINQPQHF. The CDR3 DNA reads TGTGCCAGCAGCCCACAGGGCATCAATCAGCCCCAGCATTTT.